The rows below give T cell receptor beta chains drawn from one sample of a study of T cell changes during pregnancy in multiple sclerosis. TCRdb keeps only in-frame clones here, not all; method: immunoSEQ multiplex PCR. The repertoire includes some 39,000 clones, under 95% of them detected once, and about 0.4% sits in the top ten. This specimen consisted of CD4+ T cells from peripheral blood mononuclear cells, obtained in the third trimester of pregnancy. Receptor source: a female donor in good health, enrolled as a control in a pregnancy study. Both conserved end residues are part of each CDR3. A D gene is named only where the DNA matches it firmly. Clone size appears in some rows only: once, few, many, or a class for an expanded clone.

j_call v_call d_call clone_size cdr3_aa cdr3_nt
TRBJ2-5 TRBV10-3 TRBD2 NA CAISGKRGPQETQYF TGTGCCATCAGCGGCAAGCGGGGGCCACAAGAGACCCAGTACTTC
TRBJ2-7 TRBV5-1 NA NA CASSLGWQDRIYEQYF TGCGCCAGCAGCTTGGGGTGGCAAGACAGAATCTACGAGCAGTACTTC
TRBJ2-3 TRBV7-8 NA NA CASSLQRVQGPDTQYF TGTGCCAGCAGCTTGCAGCGGGTTCAAGGACCAGATACGCAGTATTTT
TRBJ2-3 TRBV5-1 NA NA CASSANWASTDTQYF TGCGCCAGCAGCGCGAACTGGGCCAGCACAGATACGCAGTATTTT
TRBJ1-1 TRBV10-3 NA NA CAAKGDVNTEAFF TGTGCCGCCAAGGGGGACGTGAACACTGAAGCTTTCTTT
TRBJ2-7 TRBV18 TRBD2 medium-sized CASSHTSVEQYF TGTGCCAGCTCGCATACTAGCGTCGAGCAGTACTTC
TRBJ2-1 TRBV10-3 NA NA CAISETGSSYNEQFF TGTGCCATCAGTGAAACGGGGAGCTCCTACAATGAGCAGTTCTTC
TRBJ1-1 TRBV6-1 TRBD1 NA CASRRQGKNTEAFF TGTGCCAGCAGGAGACAGGGCAAGAACACTGAAGCTTTCTTT
TRBJ2-5 TRBV6-4 TRBD1 NA CASSYLPGQGIQETQYF TGTGCCAGCAGTTACTTACCGGGACAGGGGATCCAAGAGACCCAGTACTTC
TRBJ1-2 TRBV27 NA NA CASSPRGSRSFYYGYTF TGTGCCAGCAGCCCAAGGGGTAGCAGATCCTTTTACTATGGCTACACCTTC
TRBJ2-1 TRBV29-1 NA NA CSVTISALEQFF TGCAGCGTTACCATAAGTGCGCTTGAGCAGTTCTTC
TRBJ1-2 TRBV7-8 TRBD1 once CASSPRQGSGYTF TGTGCCAGCAGCCCCAGACAGGGCAGTGGCTACACCTTC
TRBJ2-3 TRBV6-1 NA NA CASSEIGVADTQYF TGTGCCAGCAGTGAAATCGGGGTGGCAGATACGCAGTATTTT
TRBJ1-3 TRBV7-3 NA NA CASSLDSGNTIYF TGTGCCAGCAGCCTTGACAGTGGAAACACCATATATTTT
TRBJ2-5 TRBV7-9 NA NA CASSLVPSQETQYF TGTGCCAGCAGCTTAGTACCCAGCCAAGAGACCCAGTACTTC
TRBJ2-7 TRBV6-1 TRBD1 NA CASFRDRGYEQYF TGTGCCAGTTTTAGGGACAGGGGTTACGAGCAGTACTTC
TRBJ2-1 TRBV6-5 TRBD2 NA CASRPPGLVSEQFF TGTGCCAGCAGGCCCCCGGGACTAGTATCGGAGCAGTTCTTC
TRBJ1-1 TRBV29-1 NA NA CSVVVSAGTEAFF TGCAGCGTTGTCGTTAGCGCGGGCACTGAAGCTTTCTTT
TRBJ2-7 TRBV11-2 TRBD1 NA CASRRRTGAMLGEQYF TGTGCCAGCAGACGTCGGACAGGGGCGATGTTAGGCGAGCAGTACTTC
TRBJ2-2 TRBV6-4 NA NA CASSDSGPFTGELFF TGTGCCAGCAGTGACTCTGGGCCCTTCACCGGGGAGCTGTTTTTT
TRBJ2-1 TRBV2 NA few CASSETREQGQFF TGTGCCAGCAGTGAGACCCGGGAGCAGGGGCAGTTCTTC
TRBJ1-1 TRBV30 NA NA CAWSAGPREAFF TGTGCCTGGAGTGCAGGGCCCCGGGAAGCTTTCTTT
TRBJ1-3 TRBV11-2 NA NA CASSLTGDKDTIYF TGTGCCAGCAGCCTAACAGGAGATAAGGACACCATATATTTT
TRBJ1-5 TRBV10-3 NA NA CATGDRGNQPQHF TGTGCCACCGGAGACCGGGGGAATCAGCCCCAGCATTTT
TRBJ1-3 TRBV9 NA NA CASSVEPGAYSGNTIYF TGTGCCAGCAGCGTAGAGCCAGGCGCCTACTCTGGAAACACCATATATTTT
TRBJ1-6 TRBV19 TRBD1 once CASRTDRGLYNSPLHF TGTGCCAGTAGGACCGACAGGGGTTTGTATAATTCACCCCTCCACTTT
TRBJ2-7 TRBV11-3 TRBD1 NA CASSSVVGTGIYEQYF TGTGCCAGCAGTTCCGTCGTGGGGACAGGGATCTACGAGCAGTACTTC
TRBJ2-3 TRBV6-6 NA NA CASSSRSSGDTQYF TGTGCCAGCAGTTCCCGGAGTAGCGGAGATACGCAGTATTTT
TRBJ2-1 TRBV30 NA NA CAWSPALGGEQFF TGTGCCTGGAGTCCCGCGCTGGGGGGTGAGCAGTTCTTC